Presented here are 24 T cell receptor beta chains from one specimen sequenced in a study of T cells in Graves' hyperthyroidism and ophthalmopathy. It was RNA transcripts that yielded the amplified TCR beta CDR3 regions. With the HTBI primer set, the TCR CDR3 went through a first round of RT-PCR. A single record per CDR3 protein comes from TCRdb applying MiXCR to the multiplex PCR reads. The data hold hundreds of thousands of distinct CDR3 sequences, with 15% to 18% observed a single time. Sequences were obtained from blood. The receptor set was obtained from a woman in her late teens or twenties with Graves' hyperthyroidism.

In its sample, this clonotype was seen many times. The rearrangement uses TRBV20-1 and TRBJ2-1, with D possibly being TRBD2 (7 bases). This CDR3 contains 18 residues. Germline CDR1 reads DFQATT; CDR2 reads SNEGSKA (reference sequence). V shed 0 bases and J shed 1 base, with 19 bases lying between them. CDR3 nucleotides: TGCAGTGCTAGAGATCCGAGCAGGGGAGGGAGGTCCTACAATGAGCAGTTCTTC. Protein sequence: CSARDPSRGGRSYNEQFF.

In its sample, this clonotype was seen many times. This sequence joins TRBV6-1 and TRBJ2-2, with 14 positions matching TRBD2. This CDR3 is 15 amino acids long. Looked up from germline, CDR1 is MNHNS and CDR2 is SASEGT. Trimming took 8 bases from V and 6 from J; bases not matched to a gene: 5. The CDR3 DNA sequence: TGTGCCAGCGCCCTGACTAGCGGGGGGGCCGGGGAGCTGTTTTTT. Amino acids: CASALTSGGAGELFF.

This clonotype was counted ten times or more. J is TRBJ1-3 and V is TRBV2, with no clear D. Trimming took 3 bases from V and 4 from J, leaving 13 bases between them. This CDR3 has 15 residues. CDR1 and CDR2 from the germline V gene are SNHLY and FYNNEI. The CDR3 nucleotides read TGTGCCAGCAGTGACCCCGTGGCGGGCGGAAACACCATATATTTT. Its protein is CASSDPVAGGNTIYF.

V and J are TRBV20-1 and TRBJ1-4; maybe TRBD1 (6 bases). Germline V gene data show CDR1 as DFQATT and CDR2 as SNEGSKA (reference sequence). V shed 0 bases and J shed 8 bases, with 16 bases lying between them. The CDR3 is 15 residues long. Here the CDR3 reads CSARDPYRAGEKLFF. As DNA, the CDR3 is TGCAGTGCTAGAGATCCGTACAGGGCCGGCGAAAAACTGTTTTTT.

This clonotype has ten or more counts. This chain joins TRBV12-5 and TRBJ2-5; possibly TRBD1 or TRBD2 for D (5 bases each). The germline V and J ends were trimmed by 7 bases and 5 bases, with 17 bases remaining between them. Per germline, CDR1 LGHNT and CDR2 FRNRAP. This CDR3 comprises 14 residues. The CDR3 bases are TGTGCTAGTGCCGGGACCGACAACATGGAGACCCAGTACTTC. It is translated as CASAGTDNMETQYF. Supplemented by reference TRBV12-5 and TRBJ2-5, the full variable domain reads DARVTQTPRHKVTEMGQEVTMRCQPILGHNTVFWYRQTMMQGLELLAYFRNRAPLDDSGMPKDRFSAEMPDATLATLKIQPSEPRDSAVYFCASAGTDNMETQYFGPGTRLLVL.

This clonotype was found many times. V usage is TRBV28 and J usage is TRBJ2-4, with a tentative D call TRBD2 (7 bases). Germline CDR1 MDHEN, CDR2 SYDVKM. The CDR3 has 19 amino acids. V was clipped by 5 bases and J by 4 bases, with 27 bases between them. The CDR3 region has the DNA TGTGCCAGCAGTCCTGGAGGGGGGGAAGTCGTAATTGGAAAAAACATTCAGTACTTC. Translated: CASSPGGGEVVIGKNIQYF.

The chain links TRBV9 to TRBJ2-7; D is perhaps TRBD1 (5 bases). Germline V gives CDR1 SGDLS, CDR2 YYNGEE. The CDR3 sequence is 13 residues long. Between the trimmed V and J ends, which lost 0 bases and 3 bases, there was a span of 7 bases. The chain's CDR3 is CASSVGTNYEQYF. CDR3 coding DNA: TGTGCCAGCAGCGTAGGGACAAACTACGAGCAGTACTTC.

This rearrangement joins TRBV27 to TRBJ2-3; no firm D call. This CDR3 spans 12 amino acids. The germline gives CDR1 MNHEY, CDR2 SMNVEV (reference sequence). Between the trimmed V and J ends, which lost 5 bases and 7 bases, there was a span of 10 bases. CDR3 region: CASSLNGYTQYF. CDR3 DNA: TGTGCCAGCAGTCTAAACGGGTATACGCAGTATTTT.

This clonotype was seen many times. The chain carries TRBV10-3 and TRBJ2-3, with 9 bases aligning to TRBD2. The CDR3 covers 18 residues. Germline lookup yields CDR1 ENHRY and CDR2 SYGVKD. J lost 0 bases, V lost 0 bases, and 7 bases had no gene match. The CDR3 here is CAISESPSGILSTDTQYF. The CDR3 DNA is TGTGCCATCAGTGAGTCCCCTAGCGGGATCCTAAGCACAGATACGCAGTATTTT.

This chain uses TRBV12-5 with TRBJ1-3; D is uncertain. The germline V gene encodes CDR1 LGHNT and CDR2 FRNRAP. The CDR3 has 14 amino acids. The ends were cut back, 1 base at V and 0 bases at J, with 4 bases in the middle. CDR3 DNA: TGTGCTAGTGGTTTGGGTAGCTCTGGAAACACCATATATTTT. It is translated as CASGLGSSGNTIYF.

This clonotype came up many times. This chain links TRBV27 with TRBJ1-5; no definite D call. There are 13 residues in the CDR3. V lost 4 bases and J lost 3, with 7 bases in between. The germline V gene encodes CDR1 MNHEY and CDR2 SMNVEV (reference sequence). The CDR3: CASSSKNNQPQHF. For the CDR3, the DNA is TGTGCCAGCAGTTCCAAAAACAATCAGCCCCAGCATTTT.

This clonotype was counted at least ten times. V is TRBV7-9 and J is TRBJ2-4; a weak D match, TRBD2 (5 bases). The CDR3 is 17 amino acids. Germline CDR1 is SEHNR and CDR2 is FQNEAQ (reference sequence). The V gene lost 3 bases and the J gene lost 0 bases, with 15 bases spanning the gap. The CDR3: CASSFGKAGLAKNIQYF. Written as DNA, the CDR3 is TGTGCCAGCAGCTTTGGGAAGGCGGGTTTAGCCAAAAACATTCAGTACTTC.

Concerning this clonotype: A much larger clone differs from this one at a single base, so this may be a read error. The chain couples TRBV18 to TRBJ2-7, with 8 bases aligning to TRBD2. Trimming took 6 bases from V and 5 from J; bases not matched to a gene: 15. This CDR3 is built from 16 residues. Germline V gene data show CDR1 as KGHSH and CDR2 as LQKENI. Here the CDR3 reads CASSPERGGGTHEQYF. CDR3 DNA: TGTGCCAGCTCGCCAGAACGGGGGGGAGGCACCCACGAGCAGTACTTC.

The rearrangement joins TRBV10-1 to TRBJ2-1; 11 bases align to TRBD2. This CDR3 contains 19 residues. J was trimmed by 3 bases and V by 2 bases; bases with no gene match: 12. The germline gives CDR1 WNHNN, CDR2 SYGVQD (reference sequence). The CDR3 DNA is TGCGCCAGCAGTGAGAAGGGAACTAGCGGGAGAAAGATCTACAATGAGCAGTTCTTC. It encodes CASSEKGTSGRKIYNEQFF.

In regard to this clonotype: A much larger clone is a single base away; this may be a read error. The chain is built from TRBV30 and TRBJ1-4; no clear D gene. The CDR3 is made up of 11 amino acids. Germline V gene data show CDR1 as GTSNPN and CDR2 as SVGIG (reference sequence). The CDR3 nucleotides read TGTGCCTGGGGTTCGAGTGAAAAACTGTCTTTT. Amino acids: CAWGSSEKLSF.

Many counts were recorded for this clonotype. A single base separates this from a much larger clone, so it may be a read error. V and J are TRBV28 and TRBJ1-2; a weak D match, TRBD1 (6 bases). Trimming cost V 4 bases and J 2 bases, with 8 bases left between them. The CDR3 contains 13 residues. From germline, CDR1 is MDHEN and CDR2 SYDVKM. CDR3 in amino acids: CASSYTGNYGYTF. In nucleotides, the CDR3 is TGTGCCAGCAGTTATACAGGGAACTATGGCTACACCTTC.

The chain couples TRBV5-1 to TRBJ1-6, with 11 bases aligning to TRBD1. Germline loops: CDR1 SGHRS, CDR2 YFSETQ. The CDR3 has 15 residues. With V trimmed by 2 bases and J by 9 bases, 4 bases remained unmatched. Here the CDR3 reads CASSLRTGGSSPLHF. The CDR3 DNA follows: TGCGCCAGCAGCTTAAGGACAGGGGGCAGTTCACCCCTCCACTTT.

This clonotype was seen more than once but under ten times. V usage is TRBV24-1 and J usage is TRBJ2-1, with 8 bases that match TRBD2. This CDR3 has 14 residues. With V trimmed by 8 bases and J by 7 bases, 9 bases remained unmatched. Germline CDR1 KGHDR, CDR2 SFDVKD. In nucleotides, the CDR3 is TGTGCCACCAATACCGGGAGGGCCTGGAATGAGCAGTTCTTC. It encodes CATNTGRAWNEQFF.

V is TRBV14 and J is TRBJ1-6; maybe TRBD1 (6 bases). The CDR3 contains 16 residues. CDR1 SGHDN and CDR2 FVKESK come from the germline V gene. Trimming left V 1 base short and J 6 bases short, with 13 bases between. The CDR3 coding sequence is TGTGCCAGCAGCCAAGGATGGGGGACATCTAATTCACCCCTCCACTTT. Translated, it gives CASSQGWGTSNSPLHF.

This clonotype was picked up many times. The chain couples TRBV12-3 or TRBV12-4 to TRBJ2-6; no clear D gene. The CDR3 extends over 15 amino acids. Trimming cost V 3 bases and J 0 bases, with 6 bases left between them. CDR3 amino acids: CASSFRYSGANVLTF. In nucleotides, the CDR3 is TGTGCCAGCAGTTTTAGGTACTCTGGGGCCAACGTCCTGACTTTC.

The sample holds a few counts of this clonotype. The rearrangement uses TRBV13 and TRBJ2-2; TRBD2 aligns across 8 bases. There are 17 residues in the CDR3. Germline V CDR1 and CDR2: PRHDT, FYEKMQ (reference sequence). Germline trimming cut 4 bases from V and 1 base from J; bases unmatched to any gene: 8. The CDR3 DNA reads TGTGCCAGCAGCTCTACCGGGGGGGGGAGGAACACCGGGGAGCTGTTTTTT. As protein: CASSSTGGGRNTGELFF.

V gene TRBV10-3 combines with J gene TRBJ1-2; the match to TRBD1 covers 9 bases. The germline V gene has CDR1 ENHRY and CDR2 SYGVKD. The CDR3 extends over 13 amino acids. Trimming at V came to 4 bases and at J to 5 bases, leaving 2 bases not matched to a gene. In nucleotides, the CDR3 is TGTGCCATCAGTGGGACAGGGGAATATGGCTACACCTTC. Translating gives CAISGTGEYGYTF.

This clonotype was observed a handful of times. The rearrangement uses TRBV7-9 and TRBJ2-7, with D maybe TRBD1 (5 bases). This CDR3 has 14 residues. V dropped 1 base and J dropped 2 bases, with 9 bases sitting between them. Germline V gene lookup returns CDR1 SEHNR and CDR2 FQNEAQ (reference sequence). CDR3 nucleotides: TGTGCCAGCAGCTTAGGGGGCGCCCCCTACGAGCAGTACTTC. Encoded protein: CASSLGGAPYEQYF. The full variable domain, its missing parts supplied by reference TRBV7-9 and TRBJ2-7, is DTGVSQNPRHKITKRGQNVTFRCDPISEHNRLYWYRQTLGQGPEFLTYFQNEAQLEKSRLLSDRFSAERPKGSFSTLEIQRTEQGDSAMYLCASSLGGAPYEQYFGPGTRLTVT.

This clonotype was seen repeatedly, ten times or more. The V and J genes are TRBV2 and TRBJ2-7, with TRBD2 matching 7 bases. This CDR3 spans 14 amino acids. Germline lookup yields CDR1 SNHLY and CDR2 FYNNEI. With V trimmed by 7 bases and J by 1 base, 7 bases remained unmatched. The CDR3 DNA follows: TGTGCCAGCACGGGCTTAGCGGGTTCCTACGAGCAGTACTTC. Protein sequence: CASTGLAGSYEQYF.